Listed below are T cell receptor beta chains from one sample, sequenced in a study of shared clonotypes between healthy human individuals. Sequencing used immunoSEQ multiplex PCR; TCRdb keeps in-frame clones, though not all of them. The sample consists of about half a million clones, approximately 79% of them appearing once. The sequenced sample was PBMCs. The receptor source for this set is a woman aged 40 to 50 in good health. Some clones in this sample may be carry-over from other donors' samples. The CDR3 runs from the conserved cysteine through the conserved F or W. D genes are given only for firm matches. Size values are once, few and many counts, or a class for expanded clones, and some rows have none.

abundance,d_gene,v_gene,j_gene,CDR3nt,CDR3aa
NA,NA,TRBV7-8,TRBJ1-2,TGTGCCAGCAGCTTAGACGCAGGGCCACCCTATGGCTACACCTTC,CASSLDAGPPYGYTF
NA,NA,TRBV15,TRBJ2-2,TGTGCCACCAGCAGCGACCACGGGGGACCGAACACCGGGGAGCTGTTTTTT,CATSSDHGGPNTGELFF
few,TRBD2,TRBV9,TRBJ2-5,TGTGCCAGCACCCGGGCGGGAGGGCCAGAAGAGACCCAGTACTTC,CASTRAGGPEETQYF
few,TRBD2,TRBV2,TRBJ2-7,TGTGCCAGCAGTGGCGAGCGGGAGGCCTACGAGCAGTACTTC,CASSGEREAYEQYF
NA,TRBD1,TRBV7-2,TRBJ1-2,TGTGCCAGCAGCTTTGGCGGGACAGGGGTTCGGGACTATGGCTACACCTTC,CASSFGGTGVRDYGYTF
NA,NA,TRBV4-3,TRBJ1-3,TGCGCCAGCAGCCAAGATTGGGGGGCTGGTGGAAACACCATATATTTT,CASSQDWGAGGNTIYF
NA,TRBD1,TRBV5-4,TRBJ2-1,TGTGCCAGCAGCTCCGGGACAGGGGGGGGTAATGAGCAGTTCTTC,CASSSGTGGGNEQFF
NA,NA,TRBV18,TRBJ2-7,TGTGCCAGCTCACCACTTTCTCTATCCGAGCAGTACTTC,CASSPLSLSEQYF
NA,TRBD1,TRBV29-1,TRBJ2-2,TGCAGCGCACGGGACAGGGGGCGTCCCTCGAACACCGGGGAGCTGTTTTTT,CSARDRGRPSNTGELFF
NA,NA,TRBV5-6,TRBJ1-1,TGTGCCAGCAGCGGGTCGGACAGTGGAAACACTGAAGCTTTCTTT,CASSGSDSGNTEAFF
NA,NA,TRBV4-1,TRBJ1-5,TGCGCCAGCAGCCAAGGAACAGTAGGCCAGCCCCAGCATTTT,CASSQGTVGQPQHF
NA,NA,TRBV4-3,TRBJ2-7,TGCGCCAGCAGCCAACGGTACTCCTACGAGCAGTACTTC,CASSQRYSYEQYF
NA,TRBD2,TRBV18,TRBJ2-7,TGTGCCAGCTCACAAGGACTAGCGGAAACCTACGAGCAGTACTTC,CASSQGLAETYEQYF
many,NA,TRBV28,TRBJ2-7,TGTGCCAGCAGTTTAATGAAGTTTTACAGCGAGCAGTACTTC,CASSLMKFYSEQYF
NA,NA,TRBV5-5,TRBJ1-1,TGTGCCAGCAGCTTGGGGGGATTTGAAGCTTTCTTT,CASSLGGFEAFF
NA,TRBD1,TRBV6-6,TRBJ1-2,TGTGCCAGCAGTTACGGGACAGGGAGTGGCTACACCTTC,CASSYGTGSGYTF
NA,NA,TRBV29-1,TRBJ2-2,TGCAGCGTTGACAGGGGTAACACCGGGGAGCTGTTTTTT,CSVDRGNTGELFF
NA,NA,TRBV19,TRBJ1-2,TGTGCCAGTAGTATCGATGGGGGGGACTATGGCTACACCTTC,CASSIDGGDYGYTF
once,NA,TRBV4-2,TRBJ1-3,TGTGCCAGCAGCCAAGCATTCCGGCCTGGAAACACCATATATTTT,CASSQAFRPGNTIYF
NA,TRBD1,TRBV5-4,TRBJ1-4,TGTGCCAGCAGCCTCAGACAGGGGAGGGGTGAAAAACTGTTTTTT,CASSLRQGRGEKLFF
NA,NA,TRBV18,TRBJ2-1,TGTGCCAGCTCACCCGGGACACTCCCTGACAATGAGCAGTTCTTC,CASSPGTLPDNEQFF
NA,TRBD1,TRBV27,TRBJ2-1,TGTGCCAGCAGTCCGGGACAGGGTATGCGGGAGCAGTTCTTC,CASSPGQGMREQFF
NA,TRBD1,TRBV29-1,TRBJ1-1,TGCAGCGTTACAGGGGGACAGAACACTGAAGCTTTCTTT,CSVTGGQNTEAFF
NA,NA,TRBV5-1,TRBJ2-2,TGCGCCAGCAGCTTGGTTTTTGCCACCGGGGAGCTGTTTTTT,CASSLVFATGELFF
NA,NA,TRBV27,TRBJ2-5,TGTGCCAGCAGTTCGGCCTCGGGGAGAGGGTGGGAGACCCAGTACTTC,CASSSASGRGWETQYF
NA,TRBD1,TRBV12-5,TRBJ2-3,TGTGCTAGTGCCCAGACAGGGGGCGGAGATACGCAGTATTTT,CASAQTGGGDTQYF
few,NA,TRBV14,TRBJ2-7,TGTGCCAGCAGCCAAGAATGGGGGTCCTACGAGCAGTACTTC,CASSQEWGSYEQYF
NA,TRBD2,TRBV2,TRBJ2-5,TGTGCCGGGTCTAGCGGGTTTCTTCTAGAGACCCAGTACTTC,CAGSSGFLLETQYF
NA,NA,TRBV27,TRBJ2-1,TGTGCCAGCAGTCACTGGACGTCGAACTCCTACAATGAGCAGTTCTTC,CASSHWTSNSYNEQFF
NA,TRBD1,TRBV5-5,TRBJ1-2,TGTGCCAGCAGCTTGTCAGGGGGAGGCTACACCTTC,CASSLSGGGYTF
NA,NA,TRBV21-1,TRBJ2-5,TGTGCCAGCAGCAGGGTGAGATGGGGCGGGAGGATCGGATTAGGAGAGACCCAGTACTTC,CASSRVRWGGRIGLGETQYF
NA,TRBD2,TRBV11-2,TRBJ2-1,TGTGCCAGCAGCCGGGACTACAACACCTACAATGAGCAGTTCTTC,CASSRDYNTYNEQFF
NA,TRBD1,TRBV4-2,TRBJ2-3,TGTGCCAGCAGCCGGACCCCGGGACAGGGGCACACAGATACGCAGTATTTT,CASSRTPGQGHTDTQYF
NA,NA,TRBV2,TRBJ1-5,TGTGCCAGCAGTCGGGACATCGATCAGCCCCAGCATTTT,CASSRDIDQPQHF
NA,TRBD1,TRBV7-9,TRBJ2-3,TGTGCCAGCAGCTTTACAGGGGTCTCGGATACGCAGTATTTT,CASSFTGVSDTQYF
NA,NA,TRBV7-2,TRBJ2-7,TGTGCCAGCAGCCAGGAGGGGACCTACTACGAGCAGTACTTC,CASSQEGTYYEQYF
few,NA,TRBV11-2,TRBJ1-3,TGTGCCAGCAGCTTAGATCGTGCGGAAAACACCATATATTTT,CASSLDRAENTIYF
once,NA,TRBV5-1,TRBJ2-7,TGCGCCAGCAGCTCGCGGGACAGCCCATCCTACGAGCAGTACTTC,CASSSRDSPSYEQYF
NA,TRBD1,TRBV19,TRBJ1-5,TGTGCCAGTAGATCTCAAGGGACAGGGGGCCATCAGCCCCAGCATTTT,CASRSQGTGGHQPQHF
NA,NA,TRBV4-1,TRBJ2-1,TGCGCCAGCAGCCCGGGCCGGGACCAGCAGTTCTTC,CASSPGRDQQFF
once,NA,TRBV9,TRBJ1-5,TGTGCCAGCAGCGTGGCTGGGGGTGGCAATCAGCCCCAGCATTTT,CASSVAGGGNQPQHF
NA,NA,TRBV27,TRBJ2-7,TGTGCCAGCAGTTTCAGGGGGGCCTCCTACGAGCAGTACTTC,CASSFRGASYEQYF
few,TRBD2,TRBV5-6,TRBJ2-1,TGTGCCAGCAGCTTGGAGGTGTCGGGAGGGGGGAATGAGCAGTTCTTC,CASSLEVSGGGNEQFF
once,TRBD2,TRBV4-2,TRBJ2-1,TGTGCCAGCAGCCAAGGGGACTACGAAAATGAGCAGTTCTTC,CASSQGDYENEQFF
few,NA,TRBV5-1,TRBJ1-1,TGCGCCAGCAGCTTGGGACACCGGACCACTGAAGCTTTCTTT,CASSLGHRTTEAFF